A selection of T cell receptor beta chains follows, all from one sample in a study of identical twins. MiXCR, run by TCRdb on the 5' RACE reads, gives a single entry per CDR3 protein. Among 500,000 to 550,000 distinct CDR3 sequences, 20% to 25% were seen once, and the ten largest hold approximately 0.52%. These data also featured in a second study, about yellow fever vaccine responses in identical twins.

The source material was CD4+ T cells sorted from blood. The receptors were sampled from a woman aged 18-30 years in good health. The CDR3 runs from the conserved cysteine through the conserved F or W. Fields, in order: D gene, clone size, V gene, J gene, CDR3 DNA, CDR3 protein. The D gene is left open where the match is weak. Some rows have no size entry. The others give once, few or many, or a class for an expanded clone.

-	-	TRBV28	TRBJ2-2	TGTGCCAGCACCCCCTATGGGTCCGGGGAGCTGTTTTTT	CASTPYGSGELFF
-	few	TRBV5-6	TRBJ1-2	TGTGCCAGCAGGCAAGGGGCTGGGGGGCAGTATGGCTACACCTTC	CASRQGAGGQYGYTF
TRBD1	-	TRBV20-1	TRBJ2-2	TGCAGTGCTCAAGGGGGCAGGGCCGGGGAGCTGTTTTTT	CSAQGGRAGELFF
-	-	TRBV7-9	TRBJ1-1	TGTGCCAGCACCCCCTCGTTCCGGGAAAACACTGAAGCTTTCTTT	CASTPSFRENTEAFF
-	few	TRBV24-1	TRBJ1-2	TGTGCCACCAGTGATTCTGGCAGGGGTCCATCTGGCTACACCTTC	CATSDSGRGPSGYTF
-	-	TRBV9	TRBJ2-5	TGTGCCAGCAGCGTAGGGGCTAGCGCACCAATTGGGGAGACCCAGTACTTC	CASSVGASAPIGETQYF
-	-	TRBV28	TRBJ1-1	TGTGCCAGCAGCTCCCGCACTGAAGCTTTCTTT	CASSSRTEAFF
-	-	TRBV4-2	TRBJ2-2	TGTGCCAGCAGCGAAAGAAAAGGGACCGGGGAGCTGTTTTTT	CASSERKGTGELFF
-	few	TRBV29-1	TRBJ2-5	TGCAGCGTTGAAGGGCGGGTCACTCAAGAGACCCAGTACTTC	CSVEGRVTQETQYF
TRBD2	-	TRBV6-2/TRBV6-3	TRBJ2-1	TGTGCCAGCAGTTTCCTAGCGGGGGCCCCCTCCTACAATGAGCAGTTCTTC	CASSFLAGAPSYNEQFF
TRBD1	-	TRBV5-6	TRBJ2-3	TGTGCCAGCAGCAGGGCGGACAGGGGGCAGTTAACAGATACGCAGTATTTT	CASSRADRGQLTDTQYF
TRBD2	-	TRBV6-1	TRBJ2-3	TGTGCCAGCCAACCCCGACCCCGGGAGGGGGGGTCCACGCAGTATTTT	CASQPRPREGGSTQYF
-	few	TRBV3-1	TRBJ2-5	TGTGCCAGCAGCCGAGTCCCGGACCTTGTGGCAGAGACCCAGTACTTC	CASSRVPDLVAETQYF
-	-	TRBV12-3/TRBV12-4	TRBJ2-1	TGTGCCAGCAGTCGCCGAACCGGGGCCCAATTCAATGAGCAGTTCTTC	CASSRRTGAQFNEQFF
-	-	TRBV7-9	TRBJ2-1	TGTGCCAGCAGCTCGCCCAGTTACGCCTTCTACAATGAGCAGTTCTTC	CASSSPSYAFYNEQFF
TRBD1	few	TRBV20-1	TRBJ2-4	TGCAGTGCACCATTCGAGGGGGCGTCTCACATTCAGTACTTC	CSAPFEGASHIQYF
TRBD2	-	TRBV6-2/TRBV6-3	TRBJ2-3	TGTGCCAGCAGATCCGGGGGGGCGGGCACAGATACGCAGTATTTT	CASRSGGAGTDTQYF
-	few	TRBV12-3/TRBV12-4	TRBJ1-5	TGTGCCAGCGCGGGGTTTGGTAGTACTGTTGGGCCCCAGCATTTT	CASAGFGSTVGPQHF
-	few	TRBV6-1	TRBJ1-6	TGTGCCAGCACTAGGCTCCTTCTGGGCCACCCAGATAATTCACCCCTCCACTTT	CASTRLLLGHPDNSPLHF
TRBD1	few	TRBV7-7	TRBJ1-1	TGTGCCAGCCCCGGGACAGGGAAGAACACTGAAGCTTTCTTT	CASPGTGKNTEAFF
-	few	TRBV20-1	TRBJ2-1	TGCAGTGCCGCGGGGTTTGAGCAGTTCTTC	CSAAGFEQFF
-	-	TRBV5-1	TRBJ2-5	TGCGCCAGCAGCTTGGGGGCCGGGACAACCCAAGAGACCCAGTACTTC	CASSLGAGTTQETQYF
-	-	TRBV4-1	TRBJ2-7	TGCGCCAGCAGCCAAGGGATAGGTCAGAGGGAGCAGTACTTC	CASSQGIGQREQYF
-	-	TRBV5-1	TRBJ2-4	TGCGCCAGCAGCTCGGGGCTCCCTGGGAACATTCAGTACTTC	CASSSGLPGNIQYF
-	few	TRBV5-1	TRBJ2-3	TGCGCCAGCAGCACCGGTTCACGGGATACGCAGTATTTT	CASSTGSRDTQYF
TRBD1	-	TRBV12-3/TRBV12-4	TRBJ2-7	TGTGCCAGCAGTTTGTTCGGGACAGGGTTCTACGAGCAGTACTTC	CASSLFGTGFYEQYF
-	many	TRBV28	TRBJ2-7	TGTGCCAGCAGTTTCGACCGAGTCTCCTACGAGCAGTACTTC	CASSFDRVSYEQYF
-	few	TRBV5-6	TRBJ1-4	TGTGCCAGCAGCGGGTCGAGGGAAAAACTGTTTTTT	CASSGSREKLFF
TRBD1	few	TRBV6-1	TRBJ2-5	TGTGCCAGCAGTGAAGGGGGGACAGGGTTGGAGACCCAGTACTTC	CASSEGGTGLETQYF
-	-	TRBV7-6	TRBJ2-7	TGTGCCAGCAGCACTGACAGGCCCTACGAGCAGTACTTC	CASSTDRPYEQYF
-	few	TRBV12-3/TRBV12-4	TRBJ2-1	TGTGCCAGCAGTTTTCTGGCTGGGCGGGGAGAGCAGTTCTTC	CASSFLAGRGEQFF
-	-	TRBV28	TRBJ2-5	TGTGCCAGCAGTTTCGTTGGGGCAGGGAAAGAGACCCAGTACTTC	CASSFVGAGKETQYF
-	many	TRBV18	TRBJ2-3	TGTGCCAGCTCACCAAGGACAGATACGCAGTATTTT	CASSPRTDTQYF
-	-	TRBV6-6	TRBJ2-1	TGTGCCACCAAAGTGGGAGGTGTCGATGAGCAGTTCTTC	CATKVGGVDEQFF
TRBD1	-	TRBV5-1	TRBJ1-1	TGCGCCAGCGGACAGGGGTATATGAACACTGAAGCTTTCTTT	CASGQGYMNTEAFF
-	-	TRBV5-1	TRBJ2-2	TGCGCCAGCAGGTTAGCCGGGGGCCCCCCCGGGGAGCTGTTTTTT	CASRLAGGPPGELFF
TRBD2	-	TRBV7-2	TRBJ2-1	TGTGCCAGCAGGATAGCGGGTGGAAGCTCCTACAATGAGCAGTTCTTC	CASRIAGGSSYNEQFF
-	-	TRBV27	TRBJ2-1	TGTGCCAGCAGTTTTGGGGGGGCTGGGGGGCTCTTCTACAATGAGCAGTTCTTC	CASSFGGAGGLFYNEQFF
TRBD2	-	TRBV15	TRBJ2-1	TGTGCCACCAGCTTGCTAGCGGGAGTGGTTGAGCAGTTCTTC	CATSLLAGVVEQFF
-	few	TRBV5-1	TRBJ2-5	TGCGCCAGCAGCTGGACCCAAGAGACCCAGTACTTC	CASSWTQETQYF
-	few	TRBV24-1	TRBJ2-1	TGTGCCACCAGTGGACCTTTCGGCTCCGGGACTTTAGCCCCCAATGAGCAGTTCTTC	CATSGPFGSGTLAPNEQFF
-	few	TRBV28	TRBJ2-2	TGTGCCAGCAGCCACCCCGGGACTGTAACCGGGGAGCTGTTTTTT	CASSHPGTVTGELFF
-	-	TRBV6-1	TRBJ1-2	TGTGCCAGCAGTGAAGCCAGCGGTGGGGATAACTATGGCTACACCTTC	CASSEASGGDNYGYTF
TRBD1	few	TRBV20-1	TRBJ2-1	TGCAGTGCTCCCGGACAGGCTTACAATGAGCAGTTCTTC	CSAPGQAYNEQFF
TRBD1	few	TRBV20-1	TRBJ2-7	TGCAGTGCCCAAGGACAGGGACCCTACGAGCAGTACTTC	CSAQGQGPYEQYF
TRBD2	-	TRBV29-1	TRBJ2-1	TGCAGCGTTGCTGGGACTAGCGGGAGCGGCAATGAGCAGTTCTTC	CSVAGTSGSGNEQFF
-	few	TRBV5-1	TRBJ1-1	TGCGCCAGCAGCGGGGACATTTCGAACACTGAAGCTTTCTTT	CASSGDISNTEAFF
TRBD1	-	TRBV7-8	TRBJ2-3	TGTGCCAGCAGCCGCCGGGACAGGGTGTTTTCAGATACGCAGTATTTT	CASSRRDRVFSDTQYF
TRBD1	-	TRBV12-3/TRBV12-4	TRBJ2-1	TGTGCCAGCAGCCCCCGGGGACAGACCTACAATGAGCAGTTCTTC	CASSPRGQTYNEQFF
TRBD1	few	TRBV7-9	TRBJ2-1	TGTGCCAGCAGCACCACAGGGGGACATGAGCAGTTCTTC	CASSTTGGHEQFF
TRBD2	few	TRBV10-2	TRBJ2-5	TGCGCCAGCAGTCCTATAGCGGGGGCGGGGGACCAAGAGACCCAGTACTTC	CASSPIAGAGDQETQYF
-	-	TRBV7-2	TRBJ2-7	TGTGCCAGCAGCTCCCGGGTAGAGCAGTACTTC	CASSSRVEQYF